This T cell receptor (beta chain) is drawn from a study of identifying expanded T cells in peripheral blood (dated by TCRdb to between 2018 and 2020). Regarding the complete study: Separate aliquots of the same genomic DNA pool were sequenced to produce technical replicates, and four replicates were compared in pairs.

Comments on this clone: Its specific antigen is unknown. No much larger clone is present one base from it, and per-base qualities are unavailable.

The paper's findings and limits, for the study overall: Both the number of clones called differentially abundant and the false-positive rate were significantly reduced by the beta-binomial model across all healthy-donor time intervals. It was expected by the authors that biological variance in healthy repertoires might increase further over much longer intervals, such as months to years. Between technical replicates the binomial model flagged approximately 1.2 differentially abundant clones, whereas over around 2 weeks the binomial model flagged about 16.4 and over about four weeks about 19. Variance in clone template counts between two-week samples significantly increased with total template count across all healthy donors.

The immunoSEQ Assay, which relies on bias-controlled multiplex PCR amplification of genomic DNA, was used to profile TCRbeta CDR3 regions. Concerning the study's data processing: To quantify the absolute abundance of each unique TCRbeta CDR3 region, the sequences were collapsed and filtered. Differential abundance was tested with two models: a binomial (Fisher-equivalent) model and a beta-binomial model that adds time-dependent variance fitted from healthy donors. Any clone with fewer than 5 combined templates was excluded, and a clone was called differentially abundant if its Benjamini-Hochberg FDR was below 0.01. Using the form v = (b*log(k)+a)^2, the beta-binomial variance was modeled as a function of the total template count across the two samples. TCRdb stores this immuneACCESS table with in-frame sequences only. Part of the clones is absent; in the studies checked, under half of the shortfall reflects unresolved V genes, and no reason is known for the rest. V, J and clone size are those of that table, while D and trimming were read from the DNA. The sample table shows tens of thousands of clones, and around 88% are seen once. The ten largest clonotypes hold around 3.6% of the sample.

During the collection period, no immune events, such as infections, were documented for the healthy donors. Healthy-donor blood repertoires served as a training cohort to calibrate time-dependent variance in a beta-binomial model of T-cell clone differential abundance. The training cohort included around ten healthy donors, of whom 3 were female and 7 were male. The donors were between roughly 25 and 70 years old, with an average age of 43 years. Whole blood was collected from each healthy donor at three time points spaced 2 to 3 weeks apart and obtained from a commercial supplier. For immunosequencing, genomic DNA was extracted from unsorted whole blood. The germline V gene (reference sequence) sets CDR1 to GTSNPN and CDR2 to SVGIG. Inclusive of the bounding cysteine and phenylalanine, the CDR3 is 14 residues long. The retained sequence is limited to the CDR3, 42 bases, with the frame set at the first base. The germline V end is reduced by 1 base and the J end by 1 base; junction bases left unmatched: 0.

The chain employs TRBV30 and TRBJ2-2; TRBD1 matches 7 bases in the middle. Sequenced sample: blood. This receptor was identified in a person aged 18 to 75 in good health. The encoded CDR3 is CAWSGQGNTGELFF. The sequence in DNA is TGTGCCTGGAGTGGACAGGGGAACACCGGGGAGCTGTTTTTT.